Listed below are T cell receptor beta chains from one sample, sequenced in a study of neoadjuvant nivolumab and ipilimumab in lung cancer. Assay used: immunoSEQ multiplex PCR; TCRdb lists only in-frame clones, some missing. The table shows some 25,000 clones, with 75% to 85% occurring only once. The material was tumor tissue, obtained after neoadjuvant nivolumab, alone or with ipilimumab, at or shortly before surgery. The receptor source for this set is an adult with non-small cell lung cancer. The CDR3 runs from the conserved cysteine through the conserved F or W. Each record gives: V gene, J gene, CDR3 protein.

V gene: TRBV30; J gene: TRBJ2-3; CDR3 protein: CAWSVLWGRTDTQYF
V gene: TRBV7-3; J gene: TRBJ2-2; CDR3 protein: CASSPTSGNPGELFF
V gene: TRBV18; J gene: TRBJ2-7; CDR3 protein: CASSPGVMDEQYF
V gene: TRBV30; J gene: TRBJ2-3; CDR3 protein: CAWSPTYSSTDTQYF
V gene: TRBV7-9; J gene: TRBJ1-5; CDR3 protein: CASSPGTGGFQPQHF
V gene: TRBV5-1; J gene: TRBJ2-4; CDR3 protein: CASSPGQGNIQYF
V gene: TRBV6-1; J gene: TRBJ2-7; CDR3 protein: CASSDSRNSYEQYF
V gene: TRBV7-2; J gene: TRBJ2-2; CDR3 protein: CASSLLGRSNTGELFF
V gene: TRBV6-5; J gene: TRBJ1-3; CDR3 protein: CASSLTGAGNTIYF
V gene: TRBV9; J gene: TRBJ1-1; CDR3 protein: CASSVATGGTEAFF
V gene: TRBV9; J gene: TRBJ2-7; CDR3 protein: CASSVEGGGSGEQYF
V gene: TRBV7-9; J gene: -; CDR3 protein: CASSLEVPYEQYF
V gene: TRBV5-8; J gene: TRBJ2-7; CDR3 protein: CASSARGTGGSYEQYF
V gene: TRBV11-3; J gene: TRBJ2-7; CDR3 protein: CASSLRDEQYF
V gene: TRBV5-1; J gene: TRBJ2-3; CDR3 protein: CASSSDSRTDTQYF
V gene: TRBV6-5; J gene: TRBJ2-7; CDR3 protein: CASSAGTGSEQYF
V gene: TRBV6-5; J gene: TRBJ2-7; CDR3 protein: CASSYSRHQFEQYF
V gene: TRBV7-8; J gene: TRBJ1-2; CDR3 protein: CASSRDRGSGYTF
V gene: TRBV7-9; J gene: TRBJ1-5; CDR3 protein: CASSRAPGLQPQHF
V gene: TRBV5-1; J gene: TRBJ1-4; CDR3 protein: CASSLEMGQPNEKLFF
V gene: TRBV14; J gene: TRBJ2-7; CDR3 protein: CASSQETSGYYEQYF
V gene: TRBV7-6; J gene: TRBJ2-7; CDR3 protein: CASSLVRGDEQYF
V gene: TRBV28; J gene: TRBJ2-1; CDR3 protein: CASTPWGEGRLGQFF
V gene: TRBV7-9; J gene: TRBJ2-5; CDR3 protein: CASSSKTRREETQYF
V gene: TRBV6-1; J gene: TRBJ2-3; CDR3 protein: CASSEAPGQGTDTQYF
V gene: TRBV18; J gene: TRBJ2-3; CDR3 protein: CASSPQPGDTQYF
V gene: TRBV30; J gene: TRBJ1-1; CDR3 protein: CAWSGEGAEAFF
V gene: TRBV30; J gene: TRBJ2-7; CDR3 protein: CAWATSGPYEQYF
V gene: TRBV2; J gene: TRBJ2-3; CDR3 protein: CASRTSGSRAADTQYF
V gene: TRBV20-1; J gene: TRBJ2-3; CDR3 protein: CSGQATDTQYF
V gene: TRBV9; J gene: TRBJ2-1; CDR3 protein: CASSVGWGTGDSNEQFF
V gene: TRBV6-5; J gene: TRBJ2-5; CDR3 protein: CASSPQGTQETQYF
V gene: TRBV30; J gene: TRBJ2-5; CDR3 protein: CAWTGGIQETQYF
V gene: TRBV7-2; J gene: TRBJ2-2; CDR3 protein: CASNPDRGGLDTGELFF
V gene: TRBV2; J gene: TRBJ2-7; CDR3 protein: CASSVDRGQAEQYF
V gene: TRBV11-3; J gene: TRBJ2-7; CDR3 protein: CASSLAGRPITHRLADEQYF
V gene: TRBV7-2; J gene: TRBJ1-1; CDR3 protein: CASSLAGRNTEAFF